This T cell receptor (beta chain) was captured by sequencing in a study of T cells expressing NK-cell markers. Following a re-call of the 5' RACE reads, TCRdb has one entry per CDR3 protein and lacks DNA. Here the sample table reports approximately 380,000 distinct CDR3 sequences. The receptor was derived from a man aged 18-75 years in good health. Source material: blood T cells: a sorted CD56 or NKG2C T cell subset, CD4+ or CD8+ T cells, or bulk PBMC T cells (not recorded which).

The CDR3 loop reads CASSQGEEGSGEQFF. The rearrangement joins TRBV4-2 to TRBJ2-1; TCRdb picks TRBD1, but there is no DNA to check that call. The CDR3 length is 15 residues. Germline V lookup: CDR1 LGHNA, CDR2 YNFKEQ.